A single sample gave rise to the 11 T cell receptor beta chains below, sequenced in a study of blood T cells in healthy people across ages (dated by TCRdb to the mid-2010s). The protocol used for the library was 5' RACE. For sequencing, an Illumina HiSeq 2500 was employed. A second PCR of roughly 7 to 12 cycles was performed with a sample-barcoded 5' primer and a J-beta primer mix. TCRdb reprocessing: public reads trimmed at Q25 with fastp, clones called with MiXCR, in-frame beta chains kept. Under each unique CDR3 protein, matching rows form one entry showing the most common genes and DNA. This sample lists about 1.6 million distinct CDR3 sequences; 30% to 40% were detected once. The top ten hold roughly 10% of the sample. The sequenced sample was blood. Source of these receptors: a woman aged 25 to 39 in good health.

Concerning this clonotype itself: This clone may be a read error of a much larger clone one base away. The gene calls are TRBV29-1 and TRBJ2-5, with D unresolved. The CDR3 totals 13 residues. The V gene lost 3 bases and the J gene lost 1 base, with 9 bases spanning the gap. CDR1 is SQVTM, CDR2 ANQGSEA, per germline. This chain's CDR3 is CSVDGISQETQYF. CDR3 in DNA: TGCAGCGTTGATGGGATTAGCCAAGAGACCCAGTACTTC.

The chain joins TRBV5-1 to TRBJ1-2, with D perhaps matching TRBD1 (6 bases). CDR1 SGHRS and CDR2 YFSETQ come from the germline V gene. Trimming shortened V by 3 bases and J by 8 bases, and 20 bases separated the two germline ends. The CDR3 is 15 amino acids. DNA of the CDR3: TGCGCCAGCAGCTCCAGGGGCGGGAGCGAAGACGGCTACACCTTC. Protein sequence: CASSSRGGSEDGYTF.

The chain recombines TRBV3-1 with TRBJ1-1; 7 nucleotides align to TRBD1. V lost 1 base, J lost 5 bases, and 13 bases stayed unmatched. The germline CDR1 and CDR2 sequences are LGHDT and YNNKEL (reference sequence). The CDR3 covers 17 residues. Written as DNA, the CDR3 is TGTGCCAGCAGCCAAGCGACACACGGGGCAGGGGGGACTGAAGCTTTCTTT. This sequence encodes CASSQATHGAGGTEAFF.

The chain links TRBV6-5 to TRBJ1-2, with a possible D match to TRBD1 (5 bases). V was cut by 6 bases and J by 4 bases, with 18 bases left in between. There are 15 residues in the CDR3. Germline V gene data show CDR1 as MNHEY and CDR2 as SVGAGI. The CDR3 DNA reads as TGTGCCAGCAGGTTATCCGGGACGGACCTCTATGGCTACACCTTC. Amino acid sequence: CASRLSGTDLYGYTF.

The chain has TRBV6-1 and TRBJ2-3, with TRBD2 identical over 10 bases. With 6 bases clipped from V and 2 bases from J, the junction kept 5 bases outside the gene matches. The CDR3 is 15 residues long. Germline V gene data show CDR1 as MNHNS and CDR2 as SASEGT. CDR3 residues: CASRGSGRATDTQYF. As DNA, the CDR3 is TGTGCCAGCAGGGGGAGCGGGAGGGCCACAGATACGCAGTATTTT.

In its sample, this clonotype was seen a few times. The DNA of the CDR3 is TGTGCCAGCAGTTTGACAGCCCTCTACGAGCAGTACTTC. Residues: CASSLTALYEQYF. The chain recombines TRBV27 with TRBJ2-7; D may be TRBD1 (5 bases). This CDR3 has 13 residues. Trimming took 3 bases from V and 3 from J, leaving 9 bases between them. The germline CDR1 and CDR2 sequences are MNHEY and SMNVEV (reference sequence).

This clonotype was picked up a small number of times. The chain carries TRBV6-5 and TRBJ2-5; D remains ambiguous. The J call may be faulty, since TRBJ2-7 better matches the DNA end. This CDR3 has 14 residues. Germline V gene lookup returns CDR1 MNHEY and CDR2 SVGAGI. This chain's CDR3 is CASSYSLGSGEQYF. DNA for the CDR3: TGTGCCAGCAGTTACTCTTTGGGTAGTGGCGAGCAGTACTTC.

The V and J genes are TRBV5-5 and TRBJ2-2, with no clear D. From germline, CDR1 is SGHKS and CDR2 YYEKEE (reference sequence). The CDR3 is 15 amino acids. V was clipped by 2 bases and J by 5 bases, with 13 bases between them. The CDR3 nucleotides are TGTGCCAGCAGCTTAGACCTGGGTGGAACCGGGGAGCTGTTTTTT. Translation gives CASSLDLGGTGELFF. Full variable domain (outside the CDR3, taken from reference TRBV5-5 and TRBJ2-2): DAGVTQSPTHLIKTRGQQVTLRCSPISGHKSVSWYQQVLGQGPQFIFQYYEKEERGRGNFPDRFSARQFPNYSSELNVNALLLGDSALYLCASSLDLGGTGELFFGEGSRLTVL.

The rearrangement links TRBV20-1 to TRBJ1-1; no firm D call. The CDR3 loop spans 12 amino acids. Between the trimmed V and J ends, which lost 2 bases and 11 bases, there was a span of 15 bases. The V gene's germline CDR1 is DFQATT and CDR2 SNEGSKA (reference sequence). This CDR3 is CSARPPAGMAFF. The CDR3 DNA is TGCAGTGCTAGACCCCCGGCGGGGATGGCTTTCTTT.

A word on this clonotype: Its ends do not fully match the called genes, so a read error is possible. The V call is TRBV20-1, the J call TRBJ2-5; the D gene is possibly TRBD2 (6 bases). The CDR3 runs to 11 residues. The germline V gene has CDR1 DFQATT and CDR2 SNEGSKA (reference sequence). The CDR3 protein is CSAKSGETRYF. The CDR3 DNA reads as TGCAGTGCCAAATCGGGAGAGACCCGGTACTTC.

J is TRBJ2-7 and V is TRBV9; 9 positions agree with TRBD1. The CDR3 totals 14 residues. Germline CDR1 is SGDLS and CDR2 is YYNGEE. V dropped 6 bases and J dropped 6; count of bases not matched to a gene: 10. CDR3 protein: CASNMGQGSSEQYF. The DNA for the CDR3 is TGTGCCAGCAACATGGGACAGGGAAGTTCCGAGCAGTACTTC.